This T cell receptor beta chain was profiled in a study of blood T cell repertoires in COVID-19. Background on the study: Specimens from acute and convalescent COVID-19 originated in the United States, Italy and Spain. The analysed material was cDNA or gDNA that came from T cells, B-cell-depleted T cells, or PBMCs.

Authors' data handling: Scientists estimated how many nucleated cells there were by amplifying reference gene primers. Using immunoSEQ multiplex PCR, the repertoire was profiled, and TCRdb retains in-frame clones only, with some absent. The DNA was the basis for D and trimming; V, J and clone size are from that table. The sample lists 45,000 to 60,000 clones, approximately 86% occurring once. This clone was observed a single time. The CDR3 totals 14 residues. Germline V CDR1 and CDR2: SGHKS, YYEKEE (reference sequence). Losses at the gene ends were 4 bases for V and 7 bases for J; bases not matched to a gene: 8.

The V and J genes are TRBV5-5 and TRBJ2-5; TRBD2 matches at 9 bases. The specimen was peripheral blood. This sequence was found in a human donor with active COVID-19. The donor label of this sample is uncertain. The CDR3: CASSLRLAVGTQYF. CDR3 in DNA: TGTGCCAGCAGCCTGAGACTAGCGGTAGGGACCCAGTACTTC.